What follows are 9 T cell receptor beta chains derived from one specimen sequenced in a study of T cell repertoires in cytomegalovirus infection. TCRdb recomputed calls from the reads with MiXCR, one row per CDR3 protein. The sample holds more than 650,000 distinct CDR3 sequences, about a third seen once. Sequences were obtained from PBMCs. These receptors all stem from a human donor in good health (CMV status not recorded). Some clones in this sample may be carry-over from other donors' samples.

The chain employs TRBV19 and TRBJ2-5; either TRBD1 or TRBD2 may supply D (5 bases each). This CDR3 has 16 residues. CDR1 is LNHDA, CDR2 SQIVND, per germline (reference sequence). V dropped 1 base and J dropped 2 bases, with 14 bases sitting between them. The CDR3: CASSIASGRTQETQYF. The CDR3 nucleotides read TGTGCCAGTAGTATAGCTTCGGGACGAACACAAGAGACCCAGTACTTC.

The V gene is TRBV27, the J gene TRBJ2-1, with D perhaps matching TRBD1 (5 bases). Germline CDR1 and CDR2: MNHEY and SMNVEV (reference sequence). V lost 10 bases and J lost 1, with 11 bases in between. The CDR3 loop spans 13 amino acids. Here the CDR3 DNA reads TGTGCCACCCAAGCAGGGTCCTACAATGAGCAGTTCTTC. Translated, it gives CATQAGSYNEQFF.

This chain links TRBV28 with TRBJ1-4; D uncertain. This CDR3 is built from 16 residues. V was pared by 3 bases and J by 7 bases, with 18 bases between. Per germline, CDR1 MDHEN and CDR2 SYDVKM. Here the CDR3 reads CASSLIRKAAGEKLFF. The CDR3 DNA reads TGTGCCAGCAGTTTGATAAGGAAGGCTGCAGGTGAAAAACTGTTTTTT.

Regarding this clonotype: This may be a read error, as it is one base from a much larger clone. This chain joins TRBV7-6 and TRBJ1-1; D is undetermined. CDR1 and CDR2 (germline): SGHVS, FNYEAQ. This CDR3 has 13 amino acids. The DNA for the CDR3 is TGTGCCAGCAGCTTCGGCCGGAACACTGAATCTTTCTTT. It translates to CASSFGRNTESFF.

The gene calls are TRBV20-1 and TRBJ2-3; TRBD2 matches at 7 bases. Germline CDR1 reads DFQATT; CDR2 reads SNEGSKA (reference sequence). CDR3 length equals 16 residues. The V gene end was trimmed by 0 bases and the J gene end by 3 bases; junction bases not matched to a gene: 9. The CDR3 DNA follows: TGCAGTGCTAGAGATCTCGCGGGGGTCTATACAGATACGCAGTATTTT. This sequence encodes CSARDLAGVYTDTQYF.

This clonotype was counted only a few times. The J gene is TRBJ2-7, the V gene TRBV10-3, with 9 bases that match TRBD1. CDR3 size: 16 residues. V lost 3 bases and J lost 4; bases outside the gene matches: 10. Per germline, CDR1 ENHRY and CDR2 SYGVKD. CDR3 amino acids: CAISDPGGQGSYEQYF. CDR3 nucleotides: TGTGCCATCAGTGATCCAGGCGGACAGGGGTCTTACGAGCAGTACTTC.

This chain connects TRBV6-5 to TRBJ1-5; unclear D gene. Trimming took 6 bases from V and 7 from J, leaving 16 bases between them. Germline values: CDR1 MNHEY, CDR2 SVGAGI. The CDR3 covers 14 residues. In DNA, the CDR3 is TGTGCCAGCAGCCGAGGTGTATCAAGACAGCCCCAGCATTTT. This translates into CASSRGVSRQPQHF.

This clonotype was seen more than once but under ten times. The chain carries TRBV5-1 and TRBJ2-7; D is possibly TRBD2 (6 bases). The CDR3 totals 13 residues. Germline loops: CDR1 SGHRS, CDR2 YFSETQ. Between the trimmed V and J ends, which lost 4 bases and 4 bases, there was a span of 12 bases. CDR3: CASSDLGGYEQYF. The CDR3 bases are TGCGCCAGCAGCGACCTTGGAGGGTACGAGCAGTACTTC.

Here the CDR3 reads CASSMADRTEAFF. In DNA form, the CDR3 reads TGTGCCAGTAGTATGGCCGACAGGACTGAAGCTTTCTTT. V usage is TRBV19 and J usage is TRBJ1-1, with D maybe TRBD1 (6 bases). The CDR3 totals 13 residues. Deletions cut 3 bases from V and 5 bases from J, with 10 bases between. Per the germline V gene, CDR1 is LNHDA and CDR2 is SQIVND (reference sequence).